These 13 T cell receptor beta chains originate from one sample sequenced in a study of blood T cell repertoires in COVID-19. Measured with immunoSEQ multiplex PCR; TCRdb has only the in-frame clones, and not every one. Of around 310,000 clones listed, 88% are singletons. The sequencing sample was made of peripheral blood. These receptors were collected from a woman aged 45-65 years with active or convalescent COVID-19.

The CDR3 is CASSDTGHGANVLTF. CDR3 nucleotide sequence: TGTGCCAGCAGCGATACAGGGCACGGGGCCAACGTCCTGACTTTC. V gene TRBV7-2 combines with J gene TRBJ2-6; D is possibly TRBD1 (6 bases). Germline lookup yields CDR1 SGHTA and CDR2 FQGNSA. CDR3 size: 15 residues. The V end was cut by 5 bases, the J end by 4 bases, with 12 bases between.

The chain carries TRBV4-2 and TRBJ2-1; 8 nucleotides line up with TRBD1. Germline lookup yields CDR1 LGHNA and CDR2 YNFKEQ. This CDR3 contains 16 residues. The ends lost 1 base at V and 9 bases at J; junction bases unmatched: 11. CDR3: CASSQVVTGAQGEQFF. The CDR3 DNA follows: TGTGCCAGCAGCCAAGTCGTGACAGGGGCTCAGGGTGAGCAGTTCTTC.

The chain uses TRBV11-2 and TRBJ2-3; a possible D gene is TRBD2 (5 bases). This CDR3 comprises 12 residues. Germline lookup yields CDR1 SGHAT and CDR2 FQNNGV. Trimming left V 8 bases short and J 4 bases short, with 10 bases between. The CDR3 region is CASGRRSDTQYF. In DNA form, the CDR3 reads TGTGCCAGCGGGCGGAGGTCAGATACGCAGTATTTT.

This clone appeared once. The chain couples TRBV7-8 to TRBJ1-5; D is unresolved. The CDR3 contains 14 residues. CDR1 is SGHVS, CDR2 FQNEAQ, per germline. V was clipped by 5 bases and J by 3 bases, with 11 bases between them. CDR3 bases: TGTGCCAGCAGCCCCCGTCAGTACAATCAGCCCCAGCATTTT. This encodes CASSPRQYNQPQHF.

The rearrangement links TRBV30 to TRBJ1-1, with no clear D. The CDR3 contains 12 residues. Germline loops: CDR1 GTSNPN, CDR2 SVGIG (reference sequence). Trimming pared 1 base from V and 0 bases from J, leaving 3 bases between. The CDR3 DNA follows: TGTGCCTGGAGTGGAGTGAACACTGAAGCTTTCTTT. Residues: CAWSGVNTEAFF.

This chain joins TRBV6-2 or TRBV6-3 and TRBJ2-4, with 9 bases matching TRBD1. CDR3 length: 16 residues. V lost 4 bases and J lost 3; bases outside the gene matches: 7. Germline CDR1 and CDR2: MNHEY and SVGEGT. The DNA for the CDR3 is TGTGCCAGCAGTTTTCCAAGACAGGGGGTCAAAAACATTCAGTACTTC. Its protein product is CASSFPRQGVKNIQYF.

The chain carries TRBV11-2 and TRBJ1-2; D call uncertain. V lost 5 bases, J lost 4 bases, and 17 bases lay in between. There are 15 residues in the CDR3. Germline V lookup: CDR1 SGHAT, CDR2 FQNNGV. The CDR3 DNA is TGTGCCAGCAGCCCCGCGGTGGGGAGGTCCTATGGCTACACCTTC. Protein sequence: CASSPAVGRSYGYTF.

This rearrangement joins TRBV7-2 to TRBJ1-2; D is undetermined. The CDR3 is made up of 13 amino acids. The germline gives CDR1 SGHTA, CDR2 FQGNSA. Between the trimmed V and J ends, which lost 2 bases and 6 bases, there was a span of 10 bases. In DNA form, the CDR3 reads TGTGCCAGCAGCTTAAGCACAGTTGATGGCTACACCTTC. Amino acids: CASSLSTVDGYTF.

The CDR3 sequence: CASSQDRQGSNGYTF. CDR3 sequence (DNA): TGCGCCAGCAGCCAAGATCGGCAGGGATCAAATGGCTACACCTTC. The chain links TRBV4-1 to TRBJ1-2; perhaps TRBD1 as D (5 bases). The CDR3 runs to 15 residues. Trimming shortened V by 0 bases and J by 6 bases, and 14 bases separated the two germline ends. Germline loops: CDR1 MGHRA, CDR2 YSYEKL.

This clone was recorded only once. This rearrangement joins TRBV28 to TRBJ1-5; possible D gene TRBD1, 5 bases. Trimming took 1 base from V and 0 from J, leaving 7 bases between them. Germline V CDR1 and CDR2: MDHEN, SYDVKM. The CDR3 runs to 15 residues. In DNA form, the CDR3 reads TGTGCCAGCAGTTTATTACAGGCTAGCAATCAGCCCCAGCATTTT. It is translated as CASSLLQASNQPQHF.

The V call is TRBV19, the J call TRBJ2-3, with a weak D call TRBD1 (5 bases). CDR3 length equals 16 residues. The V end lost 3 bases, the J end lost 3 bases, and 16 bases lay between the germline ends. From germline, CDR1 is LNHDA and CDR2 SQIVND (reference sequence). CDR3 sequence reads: CASSISPQGRTDTQYF. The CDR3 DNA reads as TGTGCCAGTAGTATCTCCCCGCAGGGAAGAACAGATACGCAGTATTTT.

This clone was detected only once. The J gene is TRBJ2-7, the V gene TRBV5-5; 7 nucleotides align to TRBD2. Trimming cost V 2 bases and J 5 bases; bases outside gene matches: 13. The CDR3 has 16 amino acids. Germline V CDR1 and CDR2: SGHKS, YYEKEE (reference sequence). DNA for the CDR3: TGTGCCAGCAGCTTTATCTCTGGGAGTCGGGGGGACGAGCAGTACTTC. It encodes CASSFISGSRGDEQYF.

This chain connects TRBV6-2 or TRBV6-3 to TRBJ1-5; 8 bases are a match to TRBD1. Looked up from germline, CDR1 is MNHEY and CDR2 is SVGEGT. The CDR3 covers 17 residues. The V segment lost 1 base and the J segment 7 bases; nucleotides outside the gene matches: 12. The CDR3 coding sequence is TGTGCCAGCAGTTACTGGAACCAGGGGGCGCAGGGACAGCCCCAGCATTTT. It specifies CASSYWNQGAQGQPQHF.